The present entry profiles one T cell receptor beta chain with its context. V lost 3 bases to trimming and J lost 3 bases; unmatched junction nucleotides: 13. Germline V gene data show CDR1 as MDHEN and CDR2 as SYDVKM. This CDR3 contains 20 residues. These data are taken from a study of cytomegalovirus exposure and HLA in healthy donors. With 60 Vbeta and 13 Jbeta primers, the PCR was carried out. Using immunoSEQ multiplex PCR, the repertoire was profiled, and TCRdb retains in-frame clones only, with some absent. Here the sample spans about 130,000 clones, roughly 77% being singletons. The TCR was taken from a man aged 25-40 years in good health. Specimen: PBMCs. This chain links TRBV28 with TRBJ2-2; 13 bases are a match to TRBD2. This CDR3 reads CASSFWPRLAGGSDTGELFF. The CDR3 nucleotides read TGTGCCAGCAGTTTTTGGCCTCGACTAGCGGGAGGATCGGACACCGGGGAGCTGTTTTTT.